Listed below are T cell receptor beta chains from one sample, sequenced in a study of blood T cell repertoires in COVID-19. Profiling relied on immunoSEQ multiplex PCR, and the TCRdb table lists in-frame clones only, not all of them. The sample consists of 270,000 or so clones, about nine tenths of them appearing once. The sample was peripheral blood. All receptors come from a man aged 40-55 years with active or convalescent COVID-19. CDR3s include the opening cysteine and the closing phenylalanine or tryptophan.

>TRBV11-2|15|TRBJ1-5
CASSLGTGGNQPQHF
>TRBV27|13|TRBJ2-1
CASRAGLYNEQFF
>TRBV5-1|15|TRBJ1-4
CASSPKDRGREKLFF
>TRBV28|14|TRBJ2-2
CASSLGQNTGELFF
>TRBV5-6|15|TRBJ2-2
CASGALAGLAGELFF
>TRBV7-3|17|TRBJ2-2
CASSLTTGGTNTGELFF
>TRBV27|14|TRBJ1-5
CASSLVRGSQPQHF
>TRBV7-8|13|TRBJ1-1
CASSYNQGTEAFF
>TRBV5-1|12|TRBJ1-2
CASSSDRESYTF
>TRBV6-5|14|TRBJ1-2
CASSFDRLNYGYTF
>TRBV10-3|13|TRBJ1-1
CAISLPGGGEAFF
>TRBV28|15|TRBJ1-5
CASSLRTGGNQPQHF
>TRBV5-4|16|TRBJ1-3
CASSLETGETRNTIYF
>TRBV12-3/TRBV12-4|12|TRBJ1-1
CASRQGPLEAFF
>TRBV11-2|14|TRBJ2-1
CASSLVSGNNEQFF
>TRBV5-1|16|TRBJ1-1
CASSLRNWGGNTEAFF
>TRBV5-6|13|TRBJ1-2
CASSRSSSYGYTF
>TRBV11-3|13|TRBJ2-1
CASSLGGGSEQFF
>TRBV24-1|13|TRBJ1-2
CAAGGDTSYGYTF
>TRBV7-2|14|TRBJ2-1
CASSLGLGKDEQFF
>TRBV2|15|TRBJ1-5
CASSAGGGGNQPQHF
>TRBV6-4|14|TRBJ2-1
CASSEESSGRRKFF
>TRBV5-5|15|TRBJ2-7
CASSPQASGIIEQYF
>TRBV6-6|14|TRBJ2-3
CASSYDRQPDTQYF
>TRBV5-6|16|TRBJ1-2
CASSLGASGGHGGYTF
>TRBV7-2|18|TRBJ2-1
CARPRASGSPSSYNEQFF
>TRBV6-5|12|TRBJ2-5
CASDNSLETQYF
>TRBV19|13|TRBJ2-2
CASNPTNTGELFF
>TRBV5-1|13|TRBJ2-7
CASSRQGSHEQYF
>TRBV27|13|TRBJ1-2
CASGDRANYGYTF
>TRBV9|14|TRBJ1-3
CASSVASSGNTIYF
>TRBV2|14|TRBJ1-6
CASSARQEDSPLHF
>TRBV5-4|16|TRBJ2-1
CASSSQGYVSYNEQFF
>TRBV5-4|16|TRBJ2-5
CASSSLAGGIRETQYF
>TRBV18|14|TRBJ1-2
CASSPRQINYGYTF
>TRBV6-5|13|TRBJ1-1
CASSPTGGTEAFF
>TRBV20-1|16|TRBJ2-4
CSASPIAGGPRNIQYF
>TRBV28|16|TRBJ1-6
CASSFGAGTGASPLHF
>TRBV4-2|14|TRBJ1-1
CASSLGQLNTEAFF
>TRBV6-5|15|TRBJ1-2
CASRGSANPHYGYTF
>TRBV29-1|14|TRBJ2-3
CSVDGGTSTDTQYF
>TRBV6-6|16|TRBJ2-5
CASSYVQGQWQETQYF
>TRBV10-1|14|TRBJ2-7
CASSDEREPYEQYF
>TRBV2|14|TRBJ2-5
CASSGTVIQETQYF
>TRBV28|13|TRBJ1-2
CASNFRESYGYTF
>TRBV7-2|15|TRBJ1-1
CASSLVGRMTTEAFF
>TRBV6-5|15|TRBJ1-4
CASSQSGLSNEKLFF
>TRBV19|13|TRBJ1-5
CASSIGGDQPQHF
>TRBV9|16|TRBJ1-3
CASSVIPTASGNTIYF
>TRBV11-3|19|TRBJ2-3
CASSLDRSGRPRGTDTQYF
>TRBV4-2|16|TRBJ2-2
CASSQPLAENTGELFF